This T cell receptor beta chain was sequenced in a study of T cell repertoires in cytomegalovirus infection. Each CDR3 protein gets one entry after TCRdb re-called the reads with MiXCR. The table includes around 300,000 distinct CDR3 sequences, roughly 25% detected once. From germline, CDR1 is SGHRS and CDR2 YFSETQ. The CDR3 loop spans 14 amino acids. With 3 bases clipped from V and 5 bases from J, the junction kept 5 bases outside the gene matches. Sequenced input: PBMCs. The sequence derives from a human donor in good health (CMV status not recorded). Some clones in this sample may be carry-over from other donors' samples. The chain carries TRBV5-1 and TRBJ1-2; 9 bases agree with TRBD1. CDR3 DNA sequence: TGCGCCAGCAGCTGGGACAGGGCGGAGTATGGCTACACCTTC. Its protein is CASSWDRAEYGYTF.